Following are 11 T cell receptor beta chains from one sample sequenced in a study of PD-L1 blockade in urothelial cancer. The method was immunoSEQ multiplex PCR; TCRdb's version includes in-frame clones alone and lacks a portion of them. The data show around 130,000 clones, around 84% seen once. Indicated time point: pretreatment peripheral blood. Sample: PBMCs, taken around atezolizumab (anti-PD-L1) treatment. The origin of the receptors is a man aged 45-65 years with urothelial cancer.

J is TRBJ2-1 and V is TRBV5-1; 14 nucleotides match TRBD2. The CDR3 length is 19 residues. Germline trimming cut 3 bases from V and 0 bases from J; bases unmatched to any gene: 8. CDR1 SGHRS and CDR2 YFSETQ come from the germline V gene. In DNA form, the CDR3 reads TGCGCCAGCAGCTCGCCACCGGGACTAGCGGGAGTCTCCTACAATGAGCAGTTCTTC. Translation: CASSSPPGLAGVSYNEQFF.

The chain joins TRBV30 to TRBJ1-5; D is ambiguous. The germline gives CDR1 GTSNPN, CDR2 SVGIG (reference sequence). This CDR3 region has 13 residues. Trimming stripped 0 bases from V and 2 bases from J, with 5 bases between. CDR3 protein: CAWSVEGNQPQHF. The CDR3 region has the DNA TGTGCCTGGAGTGTAGAGGGCAATCAGCCCCAGCATTTT. Supplemented by reference TRBV30 and TRBJ1-5, the full variable domain reads SQTIHQWPATLVQPVGSPLSLECTVEGTSNPNLYWYRQAAGRGLQLLFYSVGIGQISSEVPQNLSASRPQDRQFILSSKKLLLSDSGFYLCAWSVEGNQPQHFGDGTRLSIL.

The chain links TRBV7-2 to TRBJ2-2; D gene unclear. V dropped 5 bases and J dropped 5 bases, with 6 bases sitting between them. Per germline, CDR1 SGHTA and CDR2 FQGNSA. The CDR3 is 12 amino acids. The CDR3 coding sequence is TGTGCCAGCAGCCCCGTTACCGGGGAGCTGTTTTTT. Amino acids: CASSPVTGELFF.

The chain employs TRBV9 and TRBJ2-3, with D tentatively TRBD1 (5 bases). The length of the CDR3 is 15 residues. CDR1 SGDLS and CDR2 YYNGEE come from the germline V gene. Trimming left V 0 bases short and J 1 base short, with 9 bases between. The CDR3 coding sequence is TGTGCCAGCAGCGTAGACGGCAGGGGCACAGATACGCAGTATTTT. Encoded protein: CASSVDGRGTDTQYF. Based on the CDR3 plus reference TRBV9 and TRBJ2-3, the full variable domain is DSGVTQTPKHLITATGQRVTLRCSPRSGDLSVYWYQQSLDQGLQFLIQYYNGEERAKGNILERFSAQQFPDLHSELNLSSLELGDSALYFCASSVDGRGTDTQYFGPGTRLTVL.

The V and J genes are TRBV18 and TRBJ2-5; possible D gene TRBD1, 8 bases. In germline, CDR1 is KGHSH, CDR2 LQKENI. Deletions cut 5 bases from V and 4 bases from J, with 20 bases between. The CDR3 contains 16 residues. The CDR3: CASSTGGGQGRETQYF. CDR3 bases: TGTGCCAGCTCAACGGGGGGCGGACAGGGAAGAGAGACCCAGTACTTC. Based on the CDR3 plus reference TRBV18 and TRBJ2-5, the full variable domain is NAGVMQNPRHLVRRRGQEARLRCSPMKGHSHVYWYRQLPEEGLKFMVYLQKENIIDESGMPKERFSAEFPKEGPSILRIQQVVRGDSAAYFCASSTGGGQGRETQYFGPGTRLLVL.

The chain combines TRBV6-6 with TRBJ1-3, with D tentatively TRBD1 (5 bases). With 7 bases removed from V and 0 bases from J, the gap between germline ends came to 13 bases. The CDR3 is 15 amino acids. The germline V gene encodes CDR1 MNHNY and CDR2 SVGAGI (reference sequence). CDR3 protein: CASTPGLSSGNTIYF. DNA of the CDR3: TGTGCCAGCACTCCGGGACTGAGCTCTGGAAACACCATATATTTT.

The chain has TRBV15 and TRBJ2-2, with 12 nucleotides matching TRBD1. This CDR3 comprises 18 residues. Germline CDR1 reads LNHNV; CDR2 reads YYDKDF (reference sequence). The trim removed 5 bases at V and 6 bases at J, leaving 13 bases unmatched. The CDR3 DNA reads TGTGCCACCAGCGGCCGGGACAGGGGGCGGGTAGTGGCCGGGGAGCTGTTTTTT. Translating it yields CATSGRDRGRVVAGELFF. The full variable domain, completed using reference TRBV15 and TRBJ2-2, is DAMVIQNPRYQVTQFGKPVTLSCSQTLNHNVMYWYQQKSSQAPKLLFHYYDKDFNNEADTPDNFQSRRPNTSFCFLDIRSPGLGDTAMYLCATSGRDRGRVVAGELFFGEGSRLTVL.

This chain connects TRBV5-1 to TRBJ2-7; 10 bases are shared with TRBD2. The V segment lost 0 bases and the J segment 0 bases; nucleotides outside the gene matches: 3. The CDR3 consists of 16 residues. Per the germline V gene, CDR1 is SGHRS and CDR2 is YFSETQ. CDR3 coding DNA: TGCGCCAGCAGCTTGGGAGCGGGAGGGAGCTCCTACGAGCAGTACTTC. Translating it yields CASSLGAGGSSYEQYF.

This sequence joins TRBV2 and TRBJ2-2, with 7 bases that match TRBD1. The CDR3 has 14 residues. The germline V gene encodes CDR1 SNHLY and CDR2 FYNNEI. The V and J ends lost 7 bases and 4 bases, in that order; junction bases with no gene match: 6. The CDR3, as DNA: TGTGCCAGCAAAACGACAGGGAGCACCGGGGAGCTGTTTTTT. As protein: CASKTTGSTGELFF. Full variable domain (remainder filled in from reference TRBV2 and TRBJ2-2): EPEVTQTPSHQVTQMGQEVILRCVPISNHLYFYWYRQILGQKVEFLVSFYNNEISEKSEIFDDQFSVERPDGSNFTLKIRSTKLEDSAMYFCASKTTGSTGELFFGEGSRLTVL.

The sample holds a few counts of this clone. DNA of the CDR3: TGTGCCAGCAGTTCCCCCCCGGTCAAAGAGACCCAGTACTTC. Amino acids: CASSSPPVKETQYF. This sequence joins TRBV28 and TRBJ2-5; D not certain. The CDR3 is 14 amino acids. The V end lost 4 bases, the J end lost 3 bases, and 12 bases lay between the germline ends. CDR1 and CDR2 (germline): MDHEN, SYDVKM.

V gene TRBV6-5 combines with J gene TRBJ2-7; no clear D gene. Trimming took off 0 bases at V and 6 bases at J, with 15 bases between the two ends. The CDR3 contains 15 residues. Looked up from germline, CDR1 is MNHEY and CDR2 is SVGAGI. In DNA, the CDR3 is TGTGCCAGCAGTTACTCATCGCGGAGCAAGTCCGAGCAGTACTTC. Translated: CASSYSSRSKSEQYF.